The rows below give T cell receptor beta chains drawn from one sample of a study of blood T cell repertoires in COVID-19. Some clones are missing from TCRdb's copy, which holds only in-frame ones; the method was immunoSEQ multiplex PCR. The sample shows some 220,000 clones, roughly nine tenths of them seen only once. The sequencing input was PBMCs or T cells enriched from blood (not recorded which). The receptors shown here come from a woman younger than 30 in a cohort exposed to, infected with or recovered from COVID-19 (not recorded which). Both conserved end residues are trimmed from each CDR3. Clone size, where shown, is once, few, many, or a class for clones that have expanded.

>TRBV11-3|once
ASSSDVGNTEAF
>TRBV3-1/TRBV3-2|-
ASSYGENTEAF
>TRBV5-1|-
ASSYTTEQF
>TRBV7-8|once
ASSLVTDMGNQPQH
>TRBV11-2|-
ASSLVQGIDGYT
>TRBV7-2|-
ASSPAVGYEQY
>TRBV2|once
ASSVEGNTEAF
>TRBV11-2|-
ASSPGGGDFSYEQY
>TRBV5-8|-
ASTPLLAGTFYGYT
>TRBV5-1|few
ASSLRTPSYEQY
>TRBV9|-
ASSATISSYNSPLH
>TRBV19|-
ASSIFTGQYHGNTIY
>TRBV14|-
ASSPEGRLRDTEAF
>TRBV28|-
ASSLQGGGYT
>TRBV9|few
ASNPGQDNEQF
>TRBV11-2|once
ASSWEQGAVTEAF
>TRBV9|-
ASNLSGQNKETQY
>TRBV28|-
ASSPRVYSYEQY
>TRBV7-8|-
ASSLDRREGSGNTIY
>TRBV7-9|-
ASSLGLAGDNEQF
>TRBV9|-
ASSREGYTEAF
>TRBV11-2|-
ASSSREVSSPLH
>TRBV23-1|-
ASSPRHPDRGNQPQH
>TRBV7-2|-
ASSWDRATNEKLF
>TRBV10-3|once
AITRGQGIDPIY
>TRBV3-1/TRBV3-2|-
ASSRTPGQGNTIY
>TRBV3-1/TRBV3-2|-
ASSQVTGETTGELF
>TRBV3-1/TRBV3-2|-
ASSQARHSVYEQY
>TRBV7-6|-
ASSLTGRAGTDTQY
>TRBV21-1|-
ASSKATGSSYNSPLH
>TRBV3-1/TRBV3-2|-
ASSPTPGLGGNQPQH
>TRBV6-2/TRBV6-3|-
ASSYGGLAGTYEQY
>TRBV5-4|-
ASSFEADGGGYT
>TRBV5-6|once
ASSSTGGYTDTQY
>TRBV20-1|-
SASGGTSMETQY
>TRBV11-3|-
ASSLSWDSYGYT
>TRBV5-1|-
ASSSRGKTDTQY
>TRBV5-1|-
ASSLGSRVDEKLF
>TRBV6-5|-
APGQGTSGANVLT
>TRBV11-2|-
ASSLVAENTEAF
>TRBV7-9|-
ASSLSGSGSSEAF
>TRBV24-1|-
ATSTTSGATDTQY
>TRBV3-1/TRBV3-2|-
ASSQDWISGTQETQY
>TRBV6-1|few
ASSETTGGGEQY
>TRBV27|-
ASSRGAPYNEQF
>TRBV6-5|-
ASSYSLAEVYEQY
>TRBV4-1|-
ASSQVGGRGPGELF